This T cell receptor beta chain is drawn from a study of early T cells in non-severe SARS-CoV-2 infection. V shed 3 bases and J shed 2 bases, with 14 bases lying between them. The CDR3 is 16 residues long. Germline V gene data show CDR1 as SEHNR and CDR2 as FQNEAQ (reference sequence). In its sample, this clonotype was seen many times. TCRdb re-derived calls from the 5' RACE reads in MiXCR, one entry per CDR3 protein. The repertoire includes some 45,000 distinct CDR3 sequences, around 3.6% of them detected once, and about 3% sits in the top ten. The receptor comes from an adult who was a healthcare worker with PCR-confirmed SARS-CoV-2 infection or an uninfected control (not recorded which). The material sequenced was whole blood. This sequence joins TRBV7-9 and TRBJ2-1; D may be TRBD1 (6 bases). The CDR3 coding sequence is TGTGCCAGCAGCTTTAGGCCAGGACAGACCTACAATGAGCAGTTCTTC. Protein: CASSFRPGQTYNEQFF.